A selection of T cell receptor beta chains follows, all from one sample in a study of monozygotic twins with inflammatory bowel disease. TCRdb reanalyzed the 5' RACE reads and collapses them to one entry per CDR3 protein, without DNA. The specimen's table records 150,000 to 200,000 distinct CDR3 sequences. Material for sequencing was blood. The receptors here all came from a human donor with ulcerative colitis or Crohn's disease, or a healthy co-twin of an affected twin (not recorded which). The CDR3 runs from the conserved cysteine through the conserved F or W. Fields, in order: CDR3 protein, CDR3 length, V gene, J gene.

CDR3aa: CAISEPNRETGELFF; len: 15; v_gene: TRBV10-3; j_gene: TRBJ2-2
CDR3aa: CSARGQGSRYGYTF; len: 14; v_gene: TRBV20-1; j_gene: TRBJ1-2
CDR3aa: CASSLGTGKTQYF; len: 13; v_gene: TRBV5-6; j_gene: TRBJ2-5
CDR3aa: CASSLSGTGPEQYF; len: 14; v_gene: TRBV27; j_gene: TRBJ2-7
CDR3aa: CASSQVQKSEAFF; len: 13; v_gene: TRBV3-1; j_gene: TRBJ1-1
CDR3aa: CASSPAPGQAQHF; len: 13; v_gene: TRBV7-2; j_gene: TRBJ1-5
CDR3aa: CASSYLGRRNEQFF; len: 14; v_gene: TRBV6-5; j_gene: TRBJ2-1
CDR3aa: CSVETGTGGFYGYTF; len: 15; v_gene: TRBV29-1; j_gene: TRBJ1-2
CDR3aa: CASSPLRDDTGELFF; len: 15; v_gene: TRBV28; j_gene: TRBJ2-2
CDR3aa: CSAARTMNTEAFF; len: 13; v_gene: TRBV20-1; j_gene: TRBJ1-1
CDR3aa: CAISDERVEQFF; len: 12; v_gene: TRBV10-3; j_gene: TRBJ2-1
CDR3aa: CASSFGSGLSYEQYF; len: 15; v_gene: TRBV7-2; j_gene: TRBJ2-7
CDR3aa: CASSYRRLAKNIQYF; len: 15; v_gene: TRBV6-2/TRBV6-3; j_gene: TRBJ2-4
CDR3aa: CASSPIATNEKLFF; len: 14; v_gene: TRBV5-5; j_gene: TRBJ1-4
CDR3aa: CASRFLSSGGSYEQYF; len: 16; v_gene: TRBV6-1; j_gene: TRBJ2-7
CDR3aa: CASSPLTGASYEQYF; len: 15; v_gene: TRBV12-3/TRBV12-4; j_gene: TRBJ2-7
CDR3aa: CASRGTGKNYGYTF; len: 14; v_gene: TRBV4-3; j_gene: TRBJ1-2
CDR3aa: CASSESGASNQPQHF; len: 15; v_gene: TRBV25-1; j_gene: TRBJ1-5
CDR3aa: CSASLIVRGDTEAFF; len: 15; v_gene: TRBV20-1; j_gene: TRBJ1-1
CDR3aa: CASSLMASGGRTDTQYF; len: 17; v_gene: TRBV12-3/TRBV12-4; j_gene: TRBJ2-3
CDR3aa: CASSSRAGAGADTQYF; len: 16; v_gene: TRBV5-1; j_gene: TRBJ2-3
CDR3aa: CASRATGTGGYEQYF; len: 15; v_gene: TRBV12-3/TRBV12-4; j_gene: TRBJ2-7
CDR3aa: CASSLSRAQETQYF; len: 14; v_gene: TRBV27; j_gene: TRBJ2-5
CDR3aa: CSATGQGQTNEKLFF; len: 15; v_gene: TRBV20-1; j_gene: TRBJ1-4
CDR3aa: CASSLDTGTVNTEAFF; len: 16; v_gene: TRBV5-1; j_gene: TRBJ1-1
CDR3aa: CASSPPSPDRLRGADTQYF; len: 19; v_gene: TRBV18; j_gene: TRBJ2-3
CDR3aa: CATSDTGTGVSEAFF; len: 15; v_gene: TRBV24-1; j_gene: TRBJ1-1
CDR3aa: CASSLGRGPDTQYF; len: 14; v_gene: TRBV5-1; j_gene: TRBJ2-3
CDR3aa: CASSTGEGWGGEQFF; len: 15; v_gene: TRBV7-2; j_gene: TRBJ2-1
CDR3aa: CASSLAVLGTDTQYF; len: 15; v_gene: TRBV7-6; j_gene: TRBJ2-3
CDR3aa: CASSYPDGSAGELFF; len: 15; v_gene: TRBV6-2/TRBV6-3; j_gene: TRBJ2-2
CDR3aa: CASSNYRDRGEQPQHF; len: 16; v_gene: TRBV19; j_gene: TRBJ1-5
CDR3aa: CASSPAGLAGAYNEQFF; len: 17; v_gene: TRBV18; j_gene: TRBJ2-1